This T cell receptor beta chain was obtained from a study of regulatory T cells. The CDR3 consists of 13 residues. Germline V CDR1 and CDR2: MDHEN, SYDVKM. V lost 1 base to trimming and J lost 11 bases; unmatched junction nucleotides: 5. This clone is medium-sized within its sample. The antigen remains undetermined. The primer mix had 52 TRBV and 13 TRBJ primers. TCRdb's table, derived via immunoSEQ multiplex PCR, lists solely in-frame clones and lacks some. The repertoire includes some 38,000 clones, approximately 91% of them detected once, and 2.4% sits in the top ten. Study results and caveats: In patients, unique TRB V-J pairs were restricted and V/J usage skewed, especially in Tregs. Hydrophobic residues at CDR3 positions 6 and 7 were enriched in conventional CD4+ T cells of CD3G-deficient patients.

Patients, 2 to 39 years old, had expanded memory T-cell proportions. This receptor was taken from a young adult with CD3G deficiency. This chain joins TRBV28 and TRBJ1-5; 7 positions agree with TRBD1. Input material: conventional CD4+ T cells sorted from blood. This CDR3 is CASSLSGTVTQHF. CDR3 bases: TGTGCCAGCAGTTTATCCGGGACAGTCACCCAGCATTTT.